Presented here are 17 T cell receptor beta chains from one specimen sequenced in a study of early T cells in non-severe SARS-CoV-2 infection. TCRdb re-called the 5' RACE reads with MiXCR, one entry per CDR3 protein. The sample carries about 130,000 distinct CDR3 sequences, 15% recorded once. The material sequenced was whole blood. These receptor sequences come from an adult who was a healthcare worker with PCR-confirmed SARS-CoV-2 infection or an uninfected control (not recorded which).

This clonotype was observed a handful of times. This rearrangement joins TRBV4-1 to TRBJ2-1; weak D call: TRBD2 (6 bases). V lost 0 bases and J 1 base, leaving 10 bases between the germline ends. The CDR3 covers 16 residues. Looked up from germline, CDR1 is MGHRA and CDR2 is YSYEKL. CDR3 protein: CASSQEGRNSYNEQFF. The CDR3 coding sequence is TGCGCCAGCAGCCAAGAAGGGAGGAATTCCTACAATGAGCAGTTCTTC.

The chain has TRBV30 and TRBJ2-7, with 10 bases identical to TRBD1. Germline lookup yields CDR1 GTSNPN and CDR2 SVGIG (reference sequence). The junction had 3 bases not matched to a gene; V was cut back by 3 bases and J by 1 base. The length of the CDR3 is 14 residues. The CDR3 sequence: CAWRTGGKSYEQYF. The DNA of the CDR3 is TGTGCCTGGAGGACAGGGGGCAAGTCCTACGAGCAGTACTTC.

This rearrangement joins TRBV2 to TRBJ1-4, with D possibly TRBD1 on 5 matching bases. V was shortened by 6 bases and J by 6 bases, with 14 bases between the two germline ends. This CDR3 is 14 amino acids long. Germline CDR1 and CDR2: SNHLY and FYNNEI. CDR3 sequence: CASRVGRDDEKLFF. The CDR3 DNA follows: TGTGCCAGCAGGGTTGGACGGGACGATGAAAAACTGTTTTTT.

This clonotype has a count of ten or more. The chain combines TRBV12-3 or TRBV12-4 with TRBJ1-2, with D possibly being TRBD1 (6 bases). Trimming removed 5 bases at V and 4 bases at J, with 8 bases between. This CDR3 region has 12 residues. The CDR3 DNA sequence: TGTGCCAGCAGTGAGGACAGCTATGGCTACACCTTC. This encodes CASSEDSYGYTF.

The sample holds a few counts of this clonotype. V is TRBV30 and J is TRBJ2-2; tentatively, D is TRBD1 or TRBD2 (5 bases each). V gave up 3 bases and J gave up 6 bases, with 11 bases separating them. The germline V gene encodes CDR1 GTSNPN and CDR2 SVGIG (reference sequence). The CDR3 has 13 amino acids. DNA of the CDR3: TGTGCCTGGAGCGTCCAGGGAGCCGGGGAGCTGTTTTTT. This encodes CAWSVQGAGELFF.

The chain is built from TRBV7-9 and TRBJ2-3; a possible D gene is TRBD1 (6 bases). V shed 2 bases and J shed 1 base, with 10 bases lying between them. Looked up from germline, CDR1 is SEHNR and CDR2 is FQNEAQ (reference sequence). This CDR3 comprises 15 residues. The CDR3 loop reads CASSLRGSGTDTQYF. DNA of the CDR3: TGTGCCAGCAGCTTAAGGGGGAGCGGCACAGATACGCAGTATTTT. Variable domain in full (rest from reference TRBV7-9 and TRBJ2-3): DTGVSQNPRHKITKRGQNVTFRCDPISEHNRLYWYRQTLGQGPEFLTYFQNEAQLEKSRLLSDRFSAERPKGSFSTLEIQRTEQGDSAMYLCASSLRGSGTDTQYFGPGTRLTVL.

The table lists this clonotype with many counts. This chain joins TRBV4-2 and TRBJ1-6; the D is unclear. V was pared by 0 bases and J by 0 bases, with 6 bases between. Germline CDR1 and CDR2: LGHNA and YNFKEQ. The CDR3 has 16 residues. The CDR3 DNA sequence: TGTGCCAGCAGCCAAGACAGCAGCTCCTATAATTCACCCCTCCACTTT. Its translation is CASSQDSSSYNSPLHF.

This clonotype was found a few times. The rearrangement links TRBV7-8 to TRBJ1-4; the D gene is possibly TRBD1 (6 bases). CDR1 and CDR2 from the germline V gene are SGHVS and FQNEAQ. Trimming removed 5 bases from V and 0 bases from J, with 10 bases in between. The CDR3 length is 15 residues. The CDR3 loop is CASSGQLATNEKLFF. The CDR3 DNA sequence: TGTGCCAGCAGCGGACAGTTGGCAACTAATGAAAAACTGTTTTTT.

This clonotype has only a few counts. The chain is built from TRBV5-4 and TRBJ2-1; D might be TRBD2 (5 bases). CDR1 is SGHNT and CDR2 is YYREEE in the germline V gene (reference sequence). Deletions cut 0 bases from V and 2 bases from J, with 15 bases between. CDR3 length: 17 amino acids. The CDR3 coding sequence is TGTGCCAGCAGCTTGGGAGCCACCCTCGGGGCCTACAATGAGCAGTTCTTC. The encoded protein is CASSLGATLGAYNEQFF.

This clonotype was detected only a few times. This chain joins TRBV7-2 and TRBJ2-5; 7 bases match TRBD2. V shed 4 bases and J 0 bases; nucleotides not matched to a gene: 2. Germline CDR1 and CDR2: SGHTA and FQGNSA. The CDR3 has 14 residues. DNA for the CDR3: TGTGCCAGCAGCTCGGGACTACACCAAGAGACCCAGTACTTC. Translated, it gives CASSSGLHQETQYF.

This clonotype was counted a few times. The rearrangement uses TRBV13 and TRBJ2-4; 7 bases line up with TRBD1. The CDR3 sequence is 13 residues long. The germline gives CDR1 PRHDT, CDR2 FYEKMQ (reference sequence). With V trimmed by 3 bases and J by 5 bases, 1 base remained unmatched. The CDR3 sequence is CASSFGTENIQYF. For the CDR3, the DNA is TGTGCCAGCAGCTTCGGGACAGAAAACATTCAGTACTTC.

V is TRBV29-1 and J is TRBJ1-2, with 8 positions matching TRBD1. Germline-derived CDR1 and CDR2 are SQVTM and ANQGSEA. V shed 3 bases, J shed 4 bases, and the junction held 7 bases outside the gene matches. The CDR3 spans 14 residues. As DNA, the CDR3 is TGCAGCGTTGACAGGGGGCTCGGTGTCTATGGCTACACCTTC. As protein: CSVDRGLGVYGYTF. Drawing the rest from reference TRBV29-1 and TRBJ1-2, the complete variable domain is SAVISQKPSRDICQRGTSLTIQCQVDSQVTMMFWYRQQPGQSLTLIATANQGSEATYESGFVIDKFPISRPNLTFSTLTVSNMSPEDSSIYLCSVDRGLGVYGYTFGSGTRLTVV.

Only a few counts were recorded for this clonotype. CDR3 amino acids: CSASNVQETQYF. The CDR3 coding sequence is TGCAGTGCTAGTAACGTTCAAGAGACCCAGTACTTC. The rearrangement joins TRBV20-1 to TRBJ2-5, with unresolved D. Trimming removed 3 bases at V and 2 bases at J, with 7 bases between. The length of the CDR3 is 12 residues. Germline-derived CDR1 and CDR2 are DFQATT and SNEGSKA (reference sequence).

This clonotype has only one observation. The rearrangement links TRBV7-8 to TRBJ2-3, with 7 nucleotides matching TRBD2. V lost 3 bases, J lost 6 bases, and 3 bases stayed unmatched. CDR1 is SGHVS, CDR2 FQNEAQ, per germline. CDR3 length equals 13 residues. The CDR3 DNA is TGTGCCAGCAGCTTTCAGCGGGGCGATACGCAGTATTTT. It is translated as CASSFQRGDTQYF.

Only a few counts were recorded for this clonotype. The CDR3: CATGQGHQDTQYF. The CDR3 region has the DNA TGTGCCACCGGACAGGGCCATCAAGATACGCAGTATTTT. This rearrangement joins TRBV10-3 to TRBJ2-3, with 8 bases lining up with TRBD1. CDR3 length: 13 residues. V lost 10 bases, J lost 5 bases, and 8 bases stayed unmatched. Germline lookup yields CDR1 ENHRY and CDR2 SYGVKD.

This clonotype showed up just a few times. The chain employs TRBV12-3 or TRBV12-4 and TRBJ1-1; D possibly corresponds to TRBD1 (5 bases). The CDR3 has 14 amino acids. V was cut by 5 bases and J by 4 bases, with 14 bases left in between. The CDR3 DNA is TGTGCCAGCAGTCCCCGGGGCAGAAGCACTGAAGCTTTCTTT. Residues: CASSPRGRSTEAFF.

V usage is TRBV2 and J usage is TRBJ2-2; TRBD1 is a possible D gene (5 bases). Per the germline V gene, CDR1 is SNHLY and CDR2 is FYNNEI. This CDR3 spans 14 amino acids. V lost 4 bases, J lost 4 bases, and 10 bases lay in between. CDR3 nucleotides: TGTGCCAGCAGTGTTCGGACACTCACCGGGGAGCTGTTTTTT. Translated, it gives CASSVRTLTGELFF.